This TCR beta chain was identified in a study of T cells after yellow fever vaccination. TCRdb passed the 5' RACE reads through MiXCR, listing each CDR3 protein once. The sample yields around 70,000 distinct CDR3 sequences, about 6.6% seen once. The table lists this clonotype with a few counts. The germline V gene encodes CDR1 MGHRA and CDR2 YSYEKL. The CDR3 covers 14 residues. Trimming took 3 bases from V and 7 from J, leaving 15 bases between them. The chain links TRBV4-1 to TRBJ1-1, with D possibly TRBD1 on 5 matching bases. This sample comprised CD8+ T cells sorted from PBMCs, obtained more than 4 days after the first yellow fever vaccination. The sequence came from a man aged 18 to 35 who received the YFV17D yellow fever vaccine. Here the CDR3 reads CASSHPTAGGEAFF. The CDR3 DNA reads as TGCGCCAGCAGCCACCCGACAGCGGGAGGTGAAGCTTTCTTT.